This entry lists 17 T cell receptor beta chains sequenced from one sample in a study of a mutant IDH1 vaccine in newly diagnosed glioma. Their cognate antigens are unknown. As to time point: week 5, during vaccination. The content of each vaccine dose was 300 ug of mutant IDH1 20-mer peptide, and topical imiquimod accompanied it. The protocol was immunoSEQ multiplex PCR, while the TCRdb copy is restricted to in-frame clones and leaves out a portion. The sample includes about 51,000 clones, more than 70% of them seen just once. The sample consisted of PBMCs, taken from a glioma patient whose treatment included an IDH1 peptide vaccine. These TCRs come from a woman aged 40-49 years with glioma.

The CDR3 sequence is CASSLTISGGTDTQYF. The CDR3 bases are TGTGCCAGCAGCTTAACGATTAGCGGGGGGACAGATACGCAGTATTTT. This chain uses TRBV7-9 with TRBJ2-3; 10 nucleotides match TRBD2. Losses at the gene ends were 2 bases for V and 3 bases for J; bases not matched to a gene: 5. Looked up from germline, CDR1 is SEHNR and CDR2 is FQNEAQ (reference sequence). There are 16 residues in the CDR3. The full variable domain, its missing parts supplied by reference TRBV7-9 and TRBJ2-3, is DTGVSQNPRHKITKRGQNVTFRCDPISEHNRLYWYRQTLGQGPEFLTYFQNEAQLEKSRLLSDRFSAERPKGSFSTLEIQRTEQGDSAMYLCASSLTISGGTDTQYFGPGTRLTVL.

The chain recombines TRBV5-1 with TRBJ2-7; 8 nucleotides match TRBD2. Unmatched junction bases numbered 1, after V lost 0 bases and J lost 5 bases. This CDR3 contains 13 residues. CDR1 SGHRS and CDR2 YFSETQ come from the germline V gene. The CDR3 region is CASSLGGGNEQYF. CDR3 in DNA: TGCGCCAGCAGCTTGGGCGGGGGGAACGAGCAGTACTTC.

This chain connects TRBV6-5 to TRBJ1-6, with D unclear. This CDR3 region has 13 residues. The V gene lost 6 bases and the J gene lost 8 bases, with 11 bases spanning the gap. CDR1 MNHEY and CDR2 SVGAGI come from the germline V gene. Written as DNA, the CDR3 is TGTGCCAGCAGAAAAGACCGCTATTCACCCCTCCACTTT. This codes for CASRKDRYSPLHF.

The chain joins TRBV11-1 to TRBJ1-1; D is undetermined. V dropped 4 bases and J dropped 2 bases, with 11 bases sitting between them. CDR1 is SGHAT, CDR2 FQDESV, per germline (reference sequence). The CDR3 extends over 14 amino acids. The CDR3 nucleotides are TGTGCCAGCAGCTCCTTAGGCCTTAACACTGAAGCTTTCTTT. The encoded protein is CASSSLGLNTEAFF.

The chain joins TRBV7-8 to TRBJ2-1; TRBD1 matches at 7 bases. Germline V lookup: CDR1 SGHVS, CDR2 FQNEAQ. This CDR3 is built from 13 residues. Germline trimming cut 2 bases from V and 7 bases from J; bases unmatched to any gene: 2. CDR3 residues: CASSLPQGNEQFF. In DNA, the CDR3 is TGTGCCAGCAGCTTACCACAGGGGAATGAGCAGTTCTTC.

This sequence joins TRBV9 and TRBJ2-7, with D perhaps given as TRBD1 or TRBD2 (5 bases each). This CDR3 is 14 amino acids long. Germline CDR1 reads SGDLS; CDR2 reads YYNGEE. The V and J ends lost 3 bases and 3 bases respectively, with 13 bases between them. CDR3 sequence (DNA): TGTGCCAGCAGCGAAGGAAGGGACGACTACGAGCAGTACTTC. It is translated as CASSEGRDDYEQYF. The variable domain in full, completed from reference TRBV9 and TRBJ2-7, reads DSGVTQTPKHLITATGQRVTLRCSPRSGDLSVYWYQQSLDQGLQFLIQYYNGEERAKGNILERFSAQQFPDLHSELNLSSLELGDSALYFCASSEGRDDYEQYFGPGTRLTVT.

The chain is built from TRBV2 and TRBJ1-5; TRBD1 matches 9 bases. The CDR3 totals 13 residues. Germline V gene data show CDR1 as SNHLY and CDR2 as FYNNEI. J gave up 5 bases and V 8 bases, and 4 bases lay outside the gene matches. CDR3 in DNA: TGTGCCAGCTCCGACAGGGGGTATCAGCCCCAGCATTTT. Its protein product is CASSDRGYQPQHF.

The genes are TRBV19 and TRBJ1-2; D is undetermined. Germline-derived CDR1 and CDR2 are LNHDA and SQIVND (reference sequence). The length of the CDR3 is 14 residues. V dropped 7 bases and J dropped 8 bases, with 20 bases sitting between them. CDR3 coding DNA: TGTGCCAGTACCACCCGGGTGGAGGGTTGGGGCTACACCTTC. Protein sequence: CASTTRVEGWGYTF.

The J gene is TRBJ1-1, the V gene TRBV11-1; D gene unclear. The V end was cut by 5 bases, the J end by 1 base, with 8 bases between. There are 13 residues in the CDR3. Germline-derived CDR1 and CDR2 are SGHAT and FQDESV (reference sequence). The CDR3 nucleotides read TGTGCCAGCAGCCTTTGGGAGAACACTGAAGCTTTCTTT. This codes for CASSLWENTEAFF.

The J gene is TRBJ2-3, the V gene TRBV30; 9 nucleotides match TRBD2. This CDR3 has 14 amino acids. The J segment lost 6 bases and the V segment lost 5 bases, leaving 9 bases of the junction unmatched. Looked up from germline, CDR1 is GTSNPN and CDR2 is SVGIG (reference sequence). The DNA for the CDR3 is TGTGCCTGGGAAGGGCGGGGGGGCGCGGATACGCAGTATTTT. This translates into CAWEGRGGADTQYF.

The V gene is TRBV6-5, the J gene TRBJ2-2; D uncertain. The CDR3 consists of 15 residues. The germline V gene encodes CDR1 MNHEY and CDR2 SVGAGI. V was trimmed by 6 bases and J by 5 bases, leaving 16 bases between them. The CDR3 DNA reads TGTGCCAGCAGCCTAAAAACCTCTAGAACCGGGGAGCTGTTTTTT. Translating gives CASSLKTSRTGELFF.

J is TRBJ1-4 and V is TRBV7-9; D call uncertain. Germline values: CDR1 SEHNR, CDR2 FQNEAQ (reference sequence). The CDR3 runs to 14 residues. V gave up 4 bases and J gave up 8 bases, with 14 bases separating them. The CDR3: CASSSPWVGEKLFF. DNA of the CDR3: TGTGCCAGCAGCTCCCCATGGGTGGGGGAAAAACTGTTTTTT.

This rearrangement joins TRBV5-1 to TRBJ1-1, with D possibly matching TRBD1 (5 bases). The V and J ends lost 4 bases and 1 base respectively, with 17 bases between them. The germline V gene has CDR1 SGHRS and CDR2 YFSETQ. There are 16 residues in the CDR3. The CDR3 here is CASSRKGALSNTEAFF. The CDR3 bases are TGCGCCAGCAGCCGTAAAGGGGCATTATCGAACACTGAAGCTTTCTTT.

V is TRBV5-1 and J is TRBJ2-3; 11 bases are shared with TRBD2. The CDR3 runs to 16 residues. Germline CDR1 reads SGHRS; CDR2 reads YFSETQ. V dropped 0 bases and J dropped 3; count of bases not matched to a gene: 3. The CDR3: CASSLGLAGMTDTQYF. Written as DNA, the CDR3 is TGCGCCAGCAGCTTGGGACTAGCGGGGATGACAGATACGCAGTATTTT. The whole variable domain, remainder taken from reference TRBV5-1 and TRBJ2-3, is KAGVTQTPRYLIKTRGQQVTLSCSPISGHRSVSWYQQTPGQGLQFLFEYFSETQRNKGNFPGRFSGRQFSNSRSEMNVSTLELGDSALYLCASSLGLAGMTDTQYFGPGTRLTVL.

V gene TRBV5-6 combines with J gene TRBJ1-4; no definite D call. Germline CDR1 and CDR2: SGHDT and YYEEEE. Trimming removed 0 bases at V and 0 bases at J, with 9 bases between. This CDR3 contains 16 residues. For the CDR3, the DNA is TGTGCCAGCAGCTTGGCCGACGGTGCAACTAATGAAAAACTGTTTTTT. This gives the protein CASSLADGATNEKLFF. The full variable domain, completed using reference TRBV5-6 and TRBJ1-4, is DAGVTQSPTHLIKTRGQQVTLRCSPKSGHDTVSWYQQALGQGPQFIFQYYEEEERQRGNFPDRFSGHQFPNYSSELNVNALLLGDSALYLCASSLADGATNEKLFFGSGTQLSVL.

V gene TRBV11-3 combines with J gene TRBJ1-6, with 9 bases that match TRBD1. With 0 bases clipped from V and 13 bases from J, the junction kept 1 base outside the gene matches. This CDR3 has 13 residues. Germline V CDR1 and CDR2: SGHNT, YENEEA. CDR3 region: CASSLDGTGPLHF. The DNA of the CDR3 is TGTGCCAGCAGCTTAGACGGGACAGGGCCCCTCCACTTT.

This clone came up a few times. This chain uses TRBV5-5 with TRBJ2-3; D remains unclear. Germline CDR1 and CDR2: SGHKS and YYEKEE (reference sequence). V was cut by 2 bases and J by 3 bases, with 4 bases left in between. This CDR3 has 12 residues. The CDR3 sequence: CASSFRTDTQYF. The DNA of the CDR3 is TGTGCCAGCAGCTTTCGGACAGATACGCAGTATTTT.